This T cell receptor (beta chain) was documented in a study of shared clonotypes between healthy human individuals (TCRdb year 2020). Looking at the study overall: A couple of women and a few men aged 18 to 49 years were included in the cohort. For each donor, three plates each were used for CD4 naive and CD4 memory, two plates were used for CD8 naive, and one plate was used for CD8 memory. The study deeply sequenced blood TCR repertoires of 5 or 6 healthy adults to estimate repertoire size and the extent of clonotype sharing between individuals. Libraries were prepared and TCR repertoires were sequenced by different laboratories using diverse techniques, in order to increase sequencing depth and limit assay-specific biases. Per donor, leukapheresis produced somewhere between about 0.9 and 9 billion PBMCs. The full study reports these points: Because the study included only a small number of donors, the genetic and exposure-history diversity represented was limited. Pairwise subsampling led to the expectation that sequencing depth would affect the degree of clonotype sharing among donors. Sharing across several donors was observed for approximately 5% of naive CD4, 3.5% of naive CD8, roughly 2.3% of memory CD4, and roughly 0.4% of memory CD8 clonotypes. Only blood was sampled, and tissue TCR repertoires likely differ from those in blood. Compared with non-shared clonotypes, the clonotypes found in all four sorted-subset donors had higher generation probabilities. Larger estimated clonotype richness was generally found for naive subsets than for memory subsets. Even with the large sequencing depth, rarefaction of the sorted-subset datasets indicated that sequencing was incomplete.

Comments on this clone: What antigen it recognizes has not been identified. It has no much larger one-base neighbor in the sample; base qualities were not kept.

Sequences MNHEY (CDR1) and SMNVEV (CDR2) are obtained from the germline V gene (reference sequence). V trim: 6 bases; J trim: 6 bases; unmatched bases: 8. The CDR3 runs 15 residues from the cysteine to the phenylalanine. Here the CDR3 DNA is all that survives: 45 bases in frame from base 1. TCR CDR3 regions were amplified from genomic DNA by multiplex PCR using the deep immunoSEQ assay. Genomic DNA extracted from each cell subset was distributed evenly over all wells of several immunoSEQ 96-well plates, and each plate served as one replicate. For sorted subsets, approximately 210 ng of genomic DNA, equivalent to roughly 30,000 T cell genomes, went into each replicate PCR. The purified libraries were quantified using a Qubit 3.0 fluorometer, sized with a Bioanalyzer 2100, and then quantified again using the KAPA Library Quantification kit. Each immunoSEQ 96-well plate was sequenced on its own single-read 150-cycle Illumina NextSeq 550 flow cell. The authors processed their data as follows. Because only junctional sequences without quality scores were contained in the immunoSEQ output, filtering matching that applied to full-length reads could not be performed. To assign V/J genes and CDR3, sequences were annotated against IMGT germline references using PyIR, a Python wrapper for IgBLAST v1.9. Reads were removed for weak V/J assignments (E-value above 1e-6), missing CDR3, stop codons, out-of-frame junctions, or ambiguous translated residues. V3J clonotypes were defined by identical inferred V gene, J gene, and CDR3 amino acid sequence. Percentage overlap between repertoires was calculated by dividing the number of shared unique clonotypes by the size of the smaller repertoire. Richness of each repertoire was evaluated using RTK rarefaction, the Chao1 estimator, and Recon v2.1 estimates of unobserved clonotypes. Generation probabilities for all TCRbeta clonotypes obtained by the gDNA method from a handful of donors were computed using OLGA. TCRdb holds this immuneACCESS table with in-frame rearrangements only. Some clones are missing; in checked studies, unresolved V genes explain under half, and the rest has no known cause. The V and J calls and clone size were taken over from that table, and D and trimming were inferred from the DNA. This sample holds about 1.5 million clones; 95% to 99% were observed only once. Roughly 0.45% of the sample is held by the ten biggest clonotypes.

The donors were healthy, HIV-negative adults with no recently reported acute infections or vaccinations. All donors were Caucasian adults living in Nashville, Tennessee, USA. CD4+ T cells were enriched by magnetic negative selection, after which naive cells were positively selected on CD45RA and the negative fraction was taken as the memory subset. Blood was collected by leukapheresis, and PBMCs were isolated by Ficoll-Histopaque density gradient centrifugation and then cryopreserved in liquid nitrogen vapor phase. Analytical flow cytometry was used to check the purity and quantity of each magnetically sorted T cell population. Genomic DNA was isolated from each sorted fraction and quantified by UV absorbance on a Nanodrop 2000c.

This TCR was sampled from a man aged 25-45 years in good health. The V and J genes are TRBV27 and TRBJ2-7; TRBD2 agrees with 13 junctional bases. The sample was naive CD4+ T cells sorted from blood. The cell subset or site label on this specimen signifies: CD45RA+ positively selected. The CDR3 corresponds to CASRVLAGGPSEQYF. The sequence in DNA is TGTGCCAGCAGAGTACTAGCGGGAGGGCCAAGCGAGCAGTACTTC.